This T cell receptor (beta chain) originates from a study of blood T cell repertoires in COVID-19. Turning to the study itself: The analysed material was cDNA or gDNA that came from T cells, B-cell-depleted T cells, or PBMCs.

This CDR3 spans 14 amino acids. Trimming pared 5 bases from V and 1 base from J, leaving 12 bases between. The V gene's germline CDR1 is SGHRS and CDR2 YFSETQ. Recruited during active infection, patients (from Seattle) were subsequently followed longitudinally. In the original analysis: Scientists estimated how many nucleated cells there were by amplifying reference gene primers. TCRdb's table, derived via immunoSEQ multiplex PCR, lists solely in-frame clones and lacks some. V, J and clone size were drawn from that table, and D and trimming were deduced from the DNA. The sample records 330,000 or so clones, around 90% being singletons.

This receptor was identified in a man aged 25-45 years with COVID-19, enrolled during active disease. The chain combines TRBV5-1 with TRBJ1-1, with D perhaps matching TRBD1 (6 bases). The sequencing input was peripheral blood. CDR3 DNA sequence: TGCGCCAGCAGTTATGACAGGCCGAACACTGAAGCTTTCTTT. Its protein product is CASSYDRPNTEAFF.